The entry that follows covers one T cell receptor beta chain sequence. The antigen is undetermined. The sample comes from a study of blood T cells in healthy people across ages. Donors ranged from about 6 to 90 years old and were healthy Caucasians in Russia. With a J-beta primer mix and a sample-barcoded 5' primer, a second PCR ran about 7 to 12 cycles. TCRdb re-analysed the 5' RACE reads in MiXCR, keeping a single row per CDR3 protein. This sample has around 800,000 distinct CDR3 sequences; about 55% occur once, and the top ten carry 40% to 50%. General study points: Estimated diversity that came from one million T cells was considered an underestimate. Observed TCR beta diversity per million T cells went down as age went up. This fall followed a roughly linear course with age.

The V and J ends lost 7 bases and 2 bases respectively, with 13 bases between them. This CDR3 is 14 amino acids long. This sequence originates from a man older than 75 in good health. What was sequenced was blood. V gene TRBV12-3 or TRBV12-4 combines with J gene TRBJ2-3; D call uncertain. The CDR3 protein is CASTRLHHTDTQYF. The CDR3 coding sequence is TGTGCCAGCACTAGGCTCCATCACACAGATACGCAGTATTTT.